These 14 T cell receptor beta chains were sequenced from one sample in a study of breast tumors, draining lymph nodes, adjacent tissues. TCRdb re-derived calls from the multiplex PCR reads in MiXCR, one entry per CDR3 protein. The data show under 350,000 distinct CDR3 sequences, roughly 30% seen once. The lymph nodes were axillary draining lymph nodes from breast cancer patients. The sample was axillary lymph node tissue. These receptors were collected from a female donor with breast cancer. Some clones in this sample may be carry-over from other donors' samples.

This clonotype came up many times. The V and J genes are TRBV11-1 and TRBJ1-4; D is possibly TRBD1 (5 bases). The V end lost 8 bases, the J end lost 4 bases, and 14 bases lay between the germline ends. Germline V gene lookup returns CDR1 SGHAT and CDR2 FQDESV (reference sequence). This CDR3 comprises 14 residues. CDR3 sequence (DNA): TGTGCCAGCGGCCCCTCCAGGGTTAATGAAAAACTGTTTTTT. This gives the protein CASGPSRVNEKLFF.

Ten or more counts support this clonotype. The chain joins TRBV19 to TRBJ1-5, with D tentatively TRBD1 (5 bases). Deletions cut 4 bases from V and 1 base from J, with 17 bases between. The length of the CDR3 is 17 residues. CDR1 is LNHDA, CDR2 SQIVND, per germline (reference sequence). In DNA form, the CDR3 reads TGTGCCAGTAGTAAATTTAAAGGGGACCGCAGCAATCAGCCCCAGCATTTT. Translation gives CASSKFKGDRSNQPQHF.

This clonotype appeared a few times. This sequence may be a read error, since a much larger clone differs from it by one base. V usage is TRBV20-1 and J usage is TRBJ2-1; 9 bases are a match to TRBD1. Losses at the gene ends were 2 bases for V and 9 bases for J; bases not matched to a gene: 8. This CDR3 spans 14 amino acids. From germline, CDR1 is DFQATT and CDR2 SNEGSKA (reference sequence). The DNA of the CDR3 is TGCAGTGCTAGAACAGGGGGCTGGTACTCTGAGCAGTTCTTC. This encodes CSARTGGWYSEQFF.

This clonotype appeared many times. The chain combines TRBV11-2 with TRBJ1-3; D is unresolved. The V gene's germline CDR1 is SGHAT and CDR2 FQNNGV. The V end was cut by 5 bases, the J end by 5 bases, with 7 bases between. This CDR3 contains 12 residues. The CDR3 is CASSPERNTIYF. CDR3 sequence (DNA): TGTGCCAGCAGCCCTGAGCGAAACACCATATATTTT.

The chain is built from TRBV10-3 and TRBJ1-2; perhaps TRBD1 as D (6 bases). CDR3 length: 12 amino acids. Germline CDR1 and CDR2: ENHRY and SYGVKD. The V and J ends lost 4 bases and 7 bases respectively, with 10 bases between them. The CDR3 here is CAISGGGLGYTF. CDR3 sequence (DNA): TGTGCCATCAGTGGGGGGGGCCTTGGCTACACCTTC.

Ten or more counts support this clonotype. The chain carries TRBV7-9 and TRBJ2-1; 8 bases line up with TRBD2. The CDR3 covers 16 residues. Germline CDR1 and CDR2: SEHNR and FQNEAQ (reference sequence). V gave up 5 bases and J gave up 4 bases; unmatched junction bases: 10. The chain's CDR3 is CASSPVSGAPYNEQFF. The CDR3 bases are TGTGCCAGCAGCCCCGTTAGCGGGGCTCCTTACAATGAGCAGTTCTTC.

The rearrangement joins TRBV19 to TRBJ2-1, with a possible D match to TRBD1 (6 bases). The J call is uncertain, as TRBJ2-7 better fits the DNA end. Germline loops: CDR1 LNHDA, CDR2 SQIVND (reference sequence). The CDR3 is 14 amino acids. CDR3 amino acids: CASEARTVYNEQYF. CDR3 DNA sequence: TGTGCCAGTGAGGCCCGGACAGTATACAATGAGCAGTACTTC.

The J gene is TRBJ1-2, the V gene TRBV28; D possibly corresponds to TRBD1 (6 bases). CDR3 size: 13 residues. V dropped 6 bases and J dropped 8 bases, with 16 bases sitting between them. Germline CDR1 MDHEN, CDR2 SYDVKM. CDR3 sequence: CASRADRFRGYTF. The CDR3 bases are TGTGCCAGCAGAGCCGACAGGTTTAGGGGCTACACCTTC.

This clonotype was counted many times. The junction and the germline gene differ at one end; a read error may be behind it. The chain links TRBV7-6 to TRBJ2-5; TRBD2 is a possible D gene (6 bases). CDR3 length: 14 residues. Germline CDR1 reads SGHVS; CDR2 reads FNYEAQ. Here the CDR3 reads CTSSPGLRTWTQYF. The DNA of the CDR3 is TGTACCAGCAGCCCGGGACTCAGGACTTGGACCCAGTACTTC.

In this sample, this clonotype turned up many times. The chain has TRBV15 and TRBJ1-5; no clear D. Germline CDR1 reads LNHNV; CDR2 reads YYDKDF (reference sequence). The germline V and J ends were trimmed by 1 base and 0 bases, with 13 bases remaining between them. This CDR3 is 17 amino acids long. The CDR3 region has the DNA TGTGCCACCAGCAGAGTAGAGAAGGTCTATAGCAATCAGCCCCAGCATTTT. Amino acid sequence: CATSRVEKVYSNQPQHF.

This clonotype was observed a few times. This chain links TRBV20-1 with TRBJ2-1; D could derive from TRBD1 or TRBD2 (5 bases each). V was shortened by 0 bases and J by 8 bases, with 14 bases between the two germline ends. The length of the CDR3 is 14 residues. Germline-derived CDR1 and CDR2 are DFQATT and SNEGSKA (reference sequence). CDR3 residues: CSARDKGPSHEQFF. CDR3 DNA sequence: TGCAGTGCTAGAGATAAGGGACCCTCTCATGAGCAGTTCTTC.

This clonotype showed up many times. The chain combines TRBV20-1 with TRBJ2-7; D perhaps matches TRBD1 (5 bases). This CDR3 spans 13 amino acids. Looked up from germline, CDR1 is DFQATT and CDR2 is SNEGSKA (reference sequence). The V end was cut by 3 bases, the J end by 4 bases, with 13 bases between. The CDR3 sequence: CSASRQKSYEQYF. The CDR3 DNA follows: TGCAGTGCTAGTCGACAGAAGAGTTACGAGCAGTACTTC.

This clonotype occurred many times. The rearrangement joins TRBV11-1 to TRBJ2-7; 11 bases align to TRBD2. The V gene's germline CDR1 is SGHAT and CDR2 FQDESV (reference sequence). The CDR3 totals 18 residues. V shed 1 base and J 0 bases; nucleotides not matched to a gene: 8. CDR3: CASSLGPSGRTSSYEQYF. CDR3 nucleotides: TGTGCCAGCAGCTTAGGTCCTAGCGGGAGGACAAGCTCCTACGAGCAGTACTTC.

This sequence joins TRBV5-1 and TRBJ1-1, with 9 bases aligning to TRBD1. Germline values: CDR1 SGHRS, CDR2 YFSETQ. Unmatched junction bases numbered 6, after V lost 4 bases and J lost 5 bases. The CDR3 spans 14 residues. The CDR3 reads CASSRTGEWTEAFF. The CDR3 nucleotides read TGCGCCAGCAGCCGGACAGGGGAATGGACTGAAGCTTTCTTT.